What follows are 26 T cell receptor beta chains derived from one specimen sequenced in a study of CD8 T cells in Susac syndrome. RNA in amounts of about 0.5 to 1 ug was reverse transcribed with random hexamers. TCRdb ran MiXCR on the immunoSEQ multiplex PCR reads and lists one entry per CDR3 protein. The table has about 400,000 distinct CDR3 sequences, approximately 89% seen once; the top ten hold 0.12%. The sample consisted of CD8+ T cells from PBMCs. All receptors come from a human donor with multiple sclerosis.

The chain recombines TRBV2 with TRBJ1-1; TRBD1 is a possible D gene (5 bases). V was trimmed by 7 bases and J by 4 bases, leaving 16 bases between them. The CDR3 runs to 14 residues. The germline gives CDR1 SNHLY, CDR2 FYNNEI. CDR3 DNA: TGTGCCAGCATCGGCGGGGGGGTGGGCACTGAAGCTTTCTTT. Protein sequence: CASIGGGVGTEAFF.

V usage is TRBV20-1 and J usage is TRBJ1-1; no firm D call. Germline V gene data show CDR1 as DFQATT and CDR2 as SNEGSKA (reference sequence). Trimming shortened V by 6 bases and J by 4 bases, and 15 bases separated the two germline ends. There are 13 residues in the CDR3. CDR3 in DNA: TGCAGTGCCGTCGACGGCCGAGGCACTGAAGCTTTCTTT. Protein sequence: CSAVDGRGTEAFF.

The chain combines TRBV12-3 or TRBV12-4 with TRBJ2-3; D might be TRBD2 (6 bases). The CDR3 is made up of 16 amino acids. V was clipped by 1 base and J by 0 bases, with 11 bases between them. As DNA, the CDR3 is TGTGCCAGCAGTTTAGTAGGGCGGGACAGCACAGATACGCAGTATTTT. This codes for CASSLVGRDSTDTQYF.

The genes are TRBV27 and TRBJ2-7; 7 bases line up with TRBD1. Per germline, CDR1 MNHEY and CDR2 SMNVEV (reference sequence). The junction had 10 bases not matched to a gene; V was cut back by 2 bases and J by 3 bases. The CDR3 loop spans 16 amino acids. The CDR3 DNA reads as TGTGCCAGCAGTTTAACGGGACAGAACTATAACTACGAGCAGTACTTC. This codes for CASSLTGQNYNYEQYF.

CDR3 in amino acids: CASSLETGELIGELFF. The CDR3 bases are TGTGCCAGCTCACTTGAGACAGGGGAGCTGATCGGGGAGCTGTTTTTT. V gene TRBV18 combines with J gene TRBJ2-2; TRBD1 matches 8 bases. Trimming took 4 bases from V and 7 from J; bases not matched to a gene: 11. The germline gives CDR1 KGHSH, CDR2 LQKENI. The CDR3 has 16 amino acids.

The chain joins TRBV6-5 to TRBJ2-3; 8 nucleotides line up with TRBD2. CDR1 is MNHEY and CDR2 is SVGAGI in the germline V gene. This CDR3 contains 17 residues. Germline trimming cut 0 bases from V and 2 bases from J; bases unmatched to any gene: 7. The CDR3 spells CASSYSIIAGNTDTQYF. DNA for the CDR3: TGTGCCAGCAGTTACTCGATAATAGCGGGAAACACAGATACGCAGTATTTT.

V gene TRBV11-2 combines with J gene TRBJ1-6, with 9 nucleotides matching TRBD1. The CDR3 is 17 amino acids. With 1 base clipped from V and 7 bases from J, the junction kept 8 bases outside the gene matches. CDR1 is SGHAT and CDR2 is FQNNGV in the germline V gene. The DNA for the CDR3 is TGTGCCAGCAGCTTAGGAGCCGGGACAGGGAGGAATTCACCCCTCCACTTT. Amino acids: CASSLGAGTGRNSPLHF.

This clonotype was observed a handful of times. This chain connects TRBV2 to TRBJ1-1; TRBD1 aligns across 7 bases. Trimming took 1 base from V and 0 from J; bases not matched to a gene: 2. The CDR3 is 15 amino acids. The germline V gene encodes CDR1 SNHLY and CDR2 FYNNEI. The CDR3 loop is CASSEGQGMNTEAFF. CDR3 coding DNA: TGTGCCAGCAGTGAAGGACAGGGCATGAACACTGAAGCTTTCTTT.

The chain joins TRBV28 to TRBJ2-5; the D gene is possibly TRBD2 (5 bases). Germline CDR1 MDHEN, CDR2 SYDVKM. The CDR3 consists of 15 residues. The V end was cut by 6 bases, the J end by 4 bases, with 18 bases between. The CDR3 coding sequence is TGTGCCAGCAGGGCATCTGCGTGGGCGGGAGAGACCCAGTACTTC. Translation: CASRASAWAGETQYF.

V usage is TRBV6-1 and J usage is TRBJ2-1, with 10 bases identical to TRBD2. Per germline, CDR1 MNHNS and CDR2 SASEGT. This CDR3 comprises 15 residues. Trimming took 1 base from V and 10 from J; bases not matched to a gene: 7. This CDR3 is CASSEEREGLLEQFF. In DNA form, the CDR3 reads TGTGCCAGCAGTGAAGAGCGGGAGGGCCTTTTGGAGCAGTTCTTC.

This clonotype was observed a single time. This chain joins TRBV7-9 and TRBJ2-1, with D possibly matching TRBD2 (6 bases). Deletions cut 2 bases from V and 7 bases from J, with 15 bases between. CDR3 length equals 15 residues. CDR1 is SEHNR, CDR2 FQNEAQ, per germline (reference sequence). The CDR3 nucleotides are TGTGCCAGCAGCTTAATCGGGGGAACGAATAATGAGCAGTTCTTC. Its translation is CASSLIGGTNNEQFF.

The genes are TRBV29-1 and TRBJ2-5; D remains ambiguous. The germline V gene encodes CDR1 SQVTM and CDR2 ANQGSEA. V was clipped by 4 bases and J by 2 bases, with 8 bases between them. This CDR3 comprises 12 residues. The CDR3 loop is CSVVGLQETQYF. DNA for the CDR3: TGCAGCGTTGTAGGTCTACAAGAGACCCAGTACTTC.

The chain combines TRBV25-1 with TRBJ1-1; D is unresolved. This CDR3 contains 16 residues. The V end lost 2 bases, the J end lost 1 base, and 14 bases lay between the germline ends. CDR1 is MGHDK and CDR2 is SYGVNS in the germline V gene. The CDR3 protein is CASSERREGRNTEAFF. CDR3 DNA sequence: TGTGCCAGCAGTGAACGCCGGGAAGGACGGAACACTGAAGCTTTCTTT.

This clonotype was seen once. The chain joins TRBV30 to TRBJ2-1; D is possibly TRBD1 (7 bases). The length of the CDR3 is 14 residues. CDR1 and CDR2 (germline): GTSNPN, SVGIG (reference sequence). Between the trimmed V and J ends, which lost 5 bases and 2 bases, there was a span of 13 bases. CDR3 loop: CAWDQGGTYNEQFF. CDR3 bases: TGTGCCTGGGACCAGGGGGGAACCTACAATGAGCAGTTCTTC.

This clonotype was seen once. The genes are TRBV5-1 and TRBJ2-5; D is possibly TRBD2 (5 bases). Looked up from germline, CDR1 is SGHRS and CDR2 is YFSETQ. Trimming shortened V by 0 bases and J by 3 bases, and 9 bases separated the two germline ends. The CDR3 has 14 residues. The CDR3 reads CASSLASKEETQYF. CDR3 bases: TGCGCCAGCAGCTTGGCTAGCAAGGAAGAGACCCAGTACTTC. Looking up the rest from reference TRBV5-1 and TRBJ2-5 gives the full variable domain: KAGVTQTPRYLIKTRGQQVTLSCSPISGHRSVSWYQQTPGQGLQFLFEYFSETQRNKGNFPGRFSGRQFSNSRSEMNVSTLELGDSALYLCASSLASKEETQYFGPGTRLLVL.

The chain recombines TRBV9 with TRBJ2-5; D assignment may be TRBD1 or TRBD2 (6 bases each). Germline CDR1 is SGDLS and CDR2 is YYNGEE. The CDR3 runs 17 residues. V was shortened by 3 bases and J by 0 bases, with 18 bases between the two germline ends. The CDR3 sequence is CASSDDRTRGYQETQYF. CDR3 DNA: TGTGCCAGCAGCGATGACAGGACTCGGGGGTACCAAGAGACCCAGTACTTC.

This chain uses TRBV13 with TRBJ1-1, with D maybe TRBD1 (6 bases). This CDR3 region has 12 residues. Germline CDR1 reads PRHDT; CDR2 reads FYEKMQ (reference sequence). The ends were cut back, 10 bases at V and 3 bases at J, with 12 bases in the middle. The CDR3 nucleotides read TGTGCCACCGCGGAGGGGGACACTGAAGCTTTCTTT. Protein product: CATAEGDTEAFF.

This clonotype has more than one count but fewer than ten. The CDR3 DNA reads as TGTGCCAGCAGTGAAAGTCGCGGGGGCGGGAGTGGCTACACCTTC. Translating it yields CASSESRGGGSGYTF. The chain employs TRBV6-1 and TRBJ1-2; D perhaps matches TRBD1 (6 bases). CDR1 is MNHNS and CDR2 is SASEGT in the germline V gene. The CDR3 sequence is 15 residues long. V gave up 2 bases and J gave up 7 bases, with 17 bases separating them.

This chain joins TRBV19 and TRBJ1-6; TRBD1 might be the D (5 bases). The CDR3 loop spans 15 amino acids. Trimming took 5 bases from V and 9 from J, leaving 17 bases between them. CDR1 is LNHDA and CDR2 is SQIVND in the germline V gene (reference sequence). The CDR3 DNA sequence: TGTGCCAGTAGTCCTATTGGGACTAGCGGTTCACCCCTCCACTTT. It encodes CASSPIGTSGSPLHF.

CDR3 protein: CASSLGKNTEAFF. The DNA of the CDR3 is TGTGCCAGTAGTCTCGGGAAGAACACTGAAGCTTTCTTT. The chain couples TRBV19 to TRBJ1-1; D uncertain. This CDR3 has 13 amino acids. V gave up 5 bases and J gave up 1 base, with 8 bases separating them. CDR1 is LNHDA and CDR2 is SQIVND in the germline V gene (reference sequence).

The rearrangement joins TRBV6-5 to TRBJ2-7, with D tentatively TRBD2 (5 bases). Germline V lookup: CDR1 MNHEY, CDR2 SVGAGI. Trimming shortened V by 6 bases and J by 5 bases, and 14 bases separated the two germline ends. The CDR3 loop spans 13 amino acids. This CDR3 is CASSDLLVHEQYF. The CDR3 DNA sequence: TGTGCCAGCAGCGACCTACTAGTTCACGAGCAGTACTTC.

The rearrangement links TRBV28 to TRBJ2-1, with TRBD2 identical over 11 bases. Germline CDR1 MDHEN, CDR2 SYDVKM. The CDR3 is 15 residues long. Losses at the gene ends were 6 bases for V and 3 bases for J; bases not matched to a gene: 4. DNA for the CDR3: TGTGCCAGCAGGCCCGGACTAGCGGGCTACAATGAGCAGTTCTTC. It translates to CASRPGLAGYNEQFF. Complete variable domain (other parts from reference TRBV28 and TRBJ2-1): DVKVTQSSRYLVKRTGEKVFLECVQDMDHENMFWYRQDPGLGLRLIYFSYDVKMKEKGDIPEGYSVSREKKERFSLILESASTNQTSMYLCASRPGLAGYNEQFFGPGTRLTVL.

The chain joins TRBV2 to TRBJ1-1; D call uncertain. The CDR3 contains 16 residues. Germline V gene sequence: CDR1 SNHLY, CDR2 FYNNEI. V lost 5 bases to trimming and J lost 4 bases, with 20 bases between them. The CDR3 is CASSFQTGSGTTEAFF. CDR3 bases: TGTGCCAGCAGTTTTCAGACCGGGTCGGGTACCACTGAAGCTTTCTTT. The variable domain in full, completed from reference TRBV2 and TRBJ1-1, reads EPEVTQTPSHQVTQMGQEVILRCVPISNHLYFYWYRQILGQKVEFLVSFYNNEISEKSEIFDDQFSVERPDGSNFTLKIRSTKLEDSAMYFCASSFQTGSGTTEAFFGQGTRLTVV.

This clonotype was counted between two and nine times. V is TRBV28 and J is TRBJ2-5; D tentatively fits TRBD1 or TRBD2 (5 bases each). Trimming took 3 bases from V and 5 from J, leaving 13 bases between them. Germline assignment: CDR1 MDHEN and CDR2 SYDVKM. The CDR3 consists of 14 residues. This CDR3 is CASSFADSGETQYF. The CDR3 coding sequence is TGTGCCAGCAGTTTTGCGGACTCAGGGGAGACCCAGTACTTC. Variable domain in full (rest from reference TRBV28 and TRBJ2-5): DVKVTQSSRYLVKRTGEKVFLECVQDMDHENMFWYRQDPGLGLRLIYFSYDVKMKEKGDIPEGYSVSREKKERFSLILESASTNQTSMYLCASSFADSGETQYFGPGTRLLVL.

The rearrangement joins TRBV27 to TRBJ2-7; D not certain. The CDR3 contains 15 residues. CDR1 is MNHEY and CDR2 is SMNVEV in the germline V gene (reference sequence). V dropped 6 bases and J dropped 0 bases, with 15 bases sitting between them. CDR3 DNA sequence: TGTGCCAGCAGCCGACACCTCTCGAGCTCCTACGAGCAGTACTTC. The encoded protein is CASSRHLSSSYEQYF.

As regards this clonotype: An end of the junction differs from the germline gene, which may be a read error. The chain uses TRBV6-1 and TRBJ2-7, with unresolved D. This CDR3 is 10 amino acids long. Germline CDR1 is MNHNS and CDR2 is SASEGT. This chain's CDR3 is CASSDGQSHF. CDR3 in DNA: TGTGCCAGCAGTGACGGGCAAAGCCACTTC.